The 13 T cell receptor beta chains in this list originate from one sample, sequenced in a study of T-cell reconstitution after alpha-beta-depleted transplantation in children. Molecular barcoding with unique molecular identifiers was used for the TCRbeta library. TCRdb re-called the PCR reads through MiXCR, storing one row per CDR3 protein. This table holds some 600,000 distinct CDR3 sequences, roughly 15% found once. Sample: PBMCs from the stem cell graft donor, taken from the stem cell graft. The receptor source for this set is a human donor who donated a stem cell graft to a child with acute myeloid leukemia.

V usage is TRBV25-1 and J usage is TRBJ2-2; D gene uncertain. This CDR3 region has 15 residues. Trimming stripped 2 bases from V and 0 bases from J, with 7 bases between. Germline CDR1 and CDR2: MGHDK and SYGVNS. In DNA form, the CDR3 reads TGTGCCAGCAGTGAAGGAGTCTCGAACACCGGGGAGCTGTTTTTT. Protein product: CASSEGVSNTGELFF.

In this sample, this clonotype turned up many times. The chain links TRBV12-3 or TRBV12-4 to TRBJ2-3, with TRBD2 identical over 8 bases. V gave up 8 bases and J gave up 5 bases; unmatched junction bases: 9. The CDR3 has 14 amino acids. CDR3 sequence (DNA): TGTGCCAGCTCCCTGGGACTAGTCAGAGATACGCAGTATTTT. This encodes CASSLGLVRDTQYF.

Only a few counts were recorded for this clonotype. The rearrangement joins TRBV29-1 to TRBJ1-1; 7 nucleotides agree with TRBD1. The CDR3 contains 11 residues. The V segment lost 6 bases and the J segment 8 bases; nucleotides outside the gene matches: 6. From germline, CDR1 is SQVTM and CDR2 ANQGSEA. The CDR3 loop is CSVQTGMEAFF. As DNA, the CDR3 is TGCAGCGTGCAGACAGGGATGGAAGCTTTCTTT.

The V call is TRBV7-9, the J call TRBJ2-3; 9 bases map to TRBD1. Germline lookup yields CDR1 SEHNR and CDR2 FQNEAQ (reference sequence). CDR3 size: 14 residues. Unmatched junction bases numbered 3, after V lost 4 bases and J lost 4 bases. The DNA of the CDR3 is TGTGCCAGCAGCTCGCGGGACAGGGCAGATACGCAGTATTTT. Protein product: CASSSRDRADTQYF.

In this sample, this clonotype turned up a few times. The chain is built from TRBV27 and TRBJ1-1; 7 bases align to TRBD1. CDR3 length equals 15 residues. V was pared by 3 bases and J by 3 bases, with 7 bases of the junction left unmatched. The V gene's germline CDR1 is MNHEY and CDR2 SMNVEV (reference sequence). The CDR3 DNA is TGTGCCAGCAGTTTCTCTTCAGGGGGGGACACTGAAGCTTTCTTT. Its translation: CASSFSSGGDTEAFF.

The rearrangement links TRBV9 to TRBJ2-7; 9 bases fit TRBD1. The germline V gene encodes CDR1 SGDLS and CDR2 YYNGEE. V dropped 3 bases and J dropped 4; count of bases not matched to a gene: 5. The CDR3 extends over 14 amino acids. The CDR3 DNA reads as TGTGCCAGCAGCGGAGGGGACAGGGATTACGAGCAGTACTTC. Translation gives CASSGGDRDYEQYF.

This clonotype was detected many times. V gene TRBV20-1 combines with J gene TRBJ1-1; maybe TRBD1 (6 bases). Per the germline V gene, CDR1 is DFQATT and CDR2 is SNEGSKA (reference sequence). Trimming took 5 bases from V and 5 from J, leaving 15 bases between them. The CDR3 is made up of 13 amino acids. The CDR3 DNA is TGCAGTGCTCCCCCTCGGGGGCGGACTGAAGCTTTCTTT. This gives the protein CSAPPRGRTEAFF.

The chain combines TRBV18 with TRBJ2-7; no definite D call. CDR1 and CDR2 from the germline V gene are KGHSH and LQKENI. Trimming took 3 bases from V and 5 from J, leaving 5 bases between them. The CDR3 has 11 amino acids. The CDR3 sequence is CASSPMDEQYF. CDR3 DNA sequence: TGTGCCAGCTCACCGATGGACGAGCAGTACTTC.

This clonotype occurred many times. CDR3 bases: TGTGCCAGCAGCTTTAATCTAGCGGTTAGCACAGATACGCAGTATTTT. Translated, it gives CASSFNLAVSTDTQYF. This chain joins TRBV7-3 and TRBJ2-3; 7 positions match TRBD2. Germline V lookup: CDR1 SGHTA, CDR2 FQGTGA. The length of the CDR3 is 16 residues. With V trimmed by 3 bases and J by 0 bases, 6 bases remained unmatched.

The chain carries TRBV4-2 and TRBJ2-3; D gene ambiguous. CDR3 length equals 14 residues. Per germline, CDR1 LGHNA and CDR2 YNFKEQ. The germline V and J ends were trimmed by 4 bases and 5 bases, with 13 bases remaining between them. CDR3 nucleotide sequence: TGTGCCAGCAGCCCCCGGGCCCTCGTAGATACGCAGTATTTT. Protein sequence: CASSPRALVDTQYF.

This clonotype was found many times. The CDR3 DNA is TGTGCCAGCAGCTTAGGCCTGGACGGGGCTGATGCCGAGCAGTACTTC. Protein product: CASSLGLDGADAEQYF. The chain is built from TRBV13 and TRBJ2-7, with D perhaps TRBD1 or TRBD2 (5 bases each). Germline V gives CDR1 PRHDT, CDR2 FYEKMQ (reference sequence). Trimming removed 0 bases at V and 6 bases at J, with 18 bases between. CDR3 length equals 16 residues.

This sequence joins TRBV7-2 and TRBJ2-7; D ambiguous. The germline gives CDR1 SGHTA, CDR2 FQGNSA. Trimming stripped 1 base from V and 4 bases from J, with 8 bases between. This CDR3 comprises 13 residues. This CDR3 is CASSLEAAYEQYV. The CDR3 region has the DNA TGTGCCAGCAGCTTAGAGGCAGCATACGAGCAGTACGTC.

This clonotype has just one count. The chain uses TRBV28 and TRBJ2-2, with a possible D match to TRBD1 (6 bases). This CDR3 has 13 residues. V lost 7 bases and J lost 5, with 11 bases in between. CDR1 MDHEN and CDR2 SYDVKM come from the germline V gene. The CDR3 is CASTYRVTGELFF. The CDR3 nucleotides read TGTGCCAGCACTTACAGGGTAACCGGGGAGCTGTTTTTT.